This entry is about one T cell receptor beta chain. These data are taken from a study of blood T cell repertoires in COVID-19. The protocol was immunoSEQ multiplex PCR, while the TCRdb copy is restricted to in-frame clones and leaves out a portion. This sample carries approximately 14,000 clones, approximately 84% of them seen once, and the ten largest clones take under 20%. V was shortened by 6 bases and J by 8 bases, with 7 bases between the two germline ends. Germline-derived CDR1 and CDR2 are DFQATT and SNEGSKA (reference sequence). This CDR3 is 9 amino acids long. Sequencing input: peripheral blood. The receptor's source is a human donor in a cohort sampled during active COVID-19. The J gene is TRBJ1-2, the V gene TRBV20-1; the D is unclear. CDR3 loop: CSASVGYTF. CDR3 nucleotide sequence: TGCAGTGCCAGTGTAGGCTACACCTTC.